This TCR beta chain was identified during a study of persistence of HIV-infected CD4 T cells. Study-wide results and limits: TCR oligoclonality correlated with proviral oligoclonality in the same sorted populations.

Regarding this clone: Its target is not known.

This nonspecific control used anti-CD3/anti-CD28 bead stimulation of CD4+ T cells. Sorting selected CD4+ T cells upregulating both CD40 ligand and CD69. Donors had undetectable plasma HIV-1 RNA, under 50 copies/mL, for 4+ years. Anti-CD28/CD49d costimulation, CD40-blocking antibody and enfuvirtide were given to CD8-depleted PBMCs for roughly 19 hours. The libraries were made with immunoSEQ version 4 in survey mode. This table comes from immunoSEQ multiplex PCR, and its TCRdb copy is limited to in-frame clones, with some not included. The sample has 40,000 to 55,000 clones; 88% are singletons. The TCR comes from an adult woman with HIV who was CMV-seropositive. The source material was CD4+ T cells sorted from PBMCs after roughly 19-hour stimulation, sampled from a patient who received antiretroviral therapy.

DNA for the CDR3: TGTGCCATCAGTGAGTCTGGACAGGGGAGCACTGAAGCTTTCTTT. As protein: CAISESGQGSTEAFF. The rearrangement uses TRBV10-3 and TRBJ1-1; 9 positions agree with TRBD1. This CDR3 is 15 amino acids long. V shed 0 bases and J 4 bases; nucleotides not matched to a gene: 3. Per germline, CDR1 ENHRY and CDR2 SYGVKD.